Listed below are T cell receptor beta chains from one sample, sequenced in a study of blood T cell repertoires in COVID-19. Repertoires were generated with immunoSEQ multiplex PCR, while TCRdb's copy carries only in-frame clones and drops some. The sample includes roughly 80,000 clones, 76% of them seen just once. The sample consisted of peripheral blood. Source of these receptors: a man between 65 and 85 years old with active or convalescent COVID-19. The CDR3 runs from the conserved cysteine through the conserved F or W. The D gene is left open where the match is weak. The listing skips clone size in some rows; elsewhere it reads once, few, many or a size class.

J: TRBJ2-3
size: .
D: TRBD2
V: TRBV10-3
CDR3: CAITGTSDDTQYF
DNA: TGTGCCATCACTGGGACTAGCGACGATACGCAGTATTTT

J: TRBJ2-1
size: .
D: .
V: TRBV5-1
CDR3: CASSFQGPNEQFF
DNA: TGCGCCAGCAGCTTTCAGGGCCCCAATGAGCAGTTCTTC

J: TRBJ2-5
size: .
D: TRBD2
V: TRBV19
CDR3: CASSIGTSGGAWETQYF
DNA: TGTGCCAGTAGTATAGGGACTAGCGGGGGGGCCTGGGAGACCCAGTACTTC

J: TRBJ1-1
size: large
D: .
V: TRBV4-2
CDR3: CASSQKARGYTEAFF
DNA: TGTGCCAGCAGCCAAAAGGCAAGGGGGTACACTGAAGCTTTCTTT

J: TRBJ2-1
size: .
D: .
V: TRBV6-6
CDR3: CASTNRNEQFF
DNA: TGTGCCAGCACTAACAGGAATGAGCAGTTCTTC

J: TRBJ1-6
size: .
D: .
V: TRBV4-1
CDR3: CASSQIPGRGKSYNSPLHF
DNA: TGCGCCAGCAGCCAAATACCGGGGCGCGGGAAGTCCTATAATTCACCCCTCCACTTT

J: TRBJ1-2
size: few
D: TRBD1
V: TRBV10-3
CDR3: CAISELGTGINYGYTF
DNA: TGTGCCATCAGTGAGTTAGGGACAGGGATTAACTATGGCTACACCTTC

J: TRBJ1-4
size: .
D: TRBD1
V: TRBV3-1/TRBV3-2
CDR3: CASSQPGQGFEKLFF
DNA: TGTGCCAGCAGCCAACCGGGACAGGGTTTCGAAAAACTGTTTTTT

J: TRBJ1-1
size: .
D: TRBD1
V: TRBV28
CDR3: CASSPGQHNTEAFF
DNA: TGTGCCAGCAGTCCGGGACAGCATAACACTGAAGCTTTCTTT

J: TRBJ2-7
size: .
D: TRBD1
V: TRBV5-1
CDR3: CASSSGQGIGEQYF
DNA: TGCGCCAGCAGCTCGGGACAGGGGATAGGAGAGCAGTACTTC

J: TRBJ2-5
size: medium-sized
D: .
V: TRBV10-2
CDR3: CASRKNAETQYF
DNA: TGCGCCAGCAGAAAAAATGCGGAGACCCAGTACTTC

J: TRBJ2-5
size: few
D: .
V: TRBV14
CDR3: CASSRNLASQETQYF
DNA: TGTGCCAGCAGCCGCAACCTAGCAAGTCAAGAGACCCAGTACTTC

J: TRBJ1-3
size: .
D: TRBD1
V: TRBV7-9
CDR3: CASSVADRGENTIYF
DNA: TGTGCCAGCAGCGTCGCGGACAGGGGAGAGAACACCATATATTTT

J: TRBJ2-7
size: .
D: .
V: TRBV19
CDR3: CASNAGHWAGADEQYF
DNA: TGTGCCAGTAACGCGGGGCACTGGGCCGGAGCCGACGAGCAGTACTTC

J: TRBJ1-3
size: .
D: .
V: TRBV6-1
CDR3: CASSEDPHSGNTIYF
DNA: TGTGCCAGCAGTGAAGATCCCCACTCTGGAAACACCATATATTTT

J: TRBJ2-3
size: .
D: .
V: TRBV9
CDR3: CASSVAARPYTDTQYF
DNA: TGTGCCAGCAGCGTAGCTGCCCGTCCCTACACAGATACGCAGTATTTT

J: TRBJ2-2
size: .
D: .
V: TRBV10-1
CDR3: CASSEDSYKGGELFF
DNA: TGCGCCAGCAGTGAGGACAGTTACAAGGGCGGGGAGCTGTTTTTT

J: TRBJ2-3
size: .
D: .
V: TRBV27
CDR3: CASKARGLWTDTQYF
DNA: TGTGCCAGCAAGGCACGGGGGTTATGGACAGATACGCAGTATTTT

J: TRBJ2-7
size: .
D: .
V: TRBV2
CDR3: CASSDGQTYEQYF
DNA: TGTGCCAGCAGTGACGGACAGACCTACGAGCAGTACTTC

J: TRBJ1-3
size: .
D: .
V: TRBV5-1
CDR3: CASSSDGGSGNTIYF
DNA: TGCGCCAGCAGCTCAGACGGCGGCTCTGGAAACACCATATATTTT

J: TRBJ2-7
size: .
D: TRBD2
V: TRBV5-1
CDR3: CASSTSSGGLEQYF
DNA: TGCGCCAGCAGCACTTCTAGCGGGGGACTCGAGCAGTACTTC

J: TRBJ2-7
size: few
D: .
V: TRBV2
CDR3: CASNGGTTYEQYF
DNA: TGTGCCAGCAACGGGGGAACGACCTACGAGCAGTACTTC

J: TRBJ1-6
size: .
D: .
V: TRBV3-1/TRBV3-2
CDR3: CASSHFNSPLHF
DNA: TGTGCCAGCAGCCACTTTAATTCACCCCTCCACTTT

J: TRBJ2-2
size: .
D: .
V: TRBV28
CDR3: CASSSGQNTGELFF
DNA: TGTGCCAGCAGTTCGGGACAGAACACCGGGGAGCTGTTTTTT

J: TRBJ2-1
size: .
D: TRBD1
V: TRBV4-1
CDR3: CASSQEGLRGRNKGEQFF
DNA: TGCGCCAGCAGCCAAGAAGGACTGAGGGGGCGTAATAAGGGTGAGCAGTTCTTC

J: TRBJ2-3
size: few
D: TRBD2
V: TRBV7-2
CDR3: CASSSISGGAEGDTQYF
DNA: TGTGCCAGCAGCTCAATTAGCGGGGGGGCCGAAGGAGATACGCAGTATTTT

J: TRBJ2-5
size: .
D: TRBD2
V: TRBV11-1
CDR3: CASSLGPGGLETQYF
DNA: TGTGCCAGCAGCTTAGGTCCGGGGGGGCTCGAGACCCAGTACTTC

J: TRBJ1-2
size: once
D: .
V: TRBV12-3/TRBV12-4
CDR3: CASRQFYGYTF
DNA: TGTGCCTCCCGACAGTTCTATGGCTACACCTTC

J: TRBJ1-3
size: .
D: .
V: TRBV5-1
CDR3: CASSLDGSGNTIYF
DNA: TGCGCCAGCAGCTTGGACGGCTCTGGAAACACCATATATTTT

J: TRBJ2-2
size: .
D: .
V: TRBV11-2
CDR3: CASSLKGGGGRYTGELFF
DNA: TGTGCCAGCAGCTTAAAGGGTGGAGGAGGAAGGTACACCGGGGAGCTGTTTTTT

J: TRBJ2-7
size: .
D: TRBD2
V: TRBV28
CDR3: CASHDAGEYEQYF
DNA: TGTGCCAGCCATGACGCGGGGGAGTACGAGCAGTACTTC

J: TRBJ2-2
size: .
D: .
V: TRBV19
CDR3: CASSTPGLSTGELFF
DNA: TGTGCCAGTAGTACGCCGGGACTCAGCACCGGGGAGCTGTTTTTT

J: TRBJ2-1
size: .
D: TRBD2
V: TRBV24-1
CDR3: CATSDVGSGGNNEQFF
DNA: TGTGCCACCAGTGACGTAGGTAGCGGGGGAAACAATGAGCAGTTCTTC